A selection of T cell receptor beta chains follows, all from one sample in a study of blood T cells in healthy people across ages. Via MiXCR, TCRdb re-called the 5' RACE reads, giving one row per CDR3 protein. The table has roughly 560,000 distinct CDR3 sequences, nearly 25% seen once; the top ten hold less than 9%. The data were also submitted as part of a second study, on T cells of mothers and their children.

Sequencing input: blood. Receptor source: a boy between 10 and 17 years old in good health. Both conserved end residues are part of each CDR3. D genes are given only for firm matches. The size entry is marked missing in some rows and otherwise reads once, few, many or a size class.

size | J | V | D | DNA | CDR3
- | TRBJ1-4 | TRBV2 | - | TGTGCCAGCAGGGCGACTAATGAAAAACTGTTTTTT | CASRATNEKLFF
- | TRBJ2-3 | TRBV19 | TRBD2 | TGTGCCAGTAGATCGCCCCAGCGGGACGCCTCCCGTACGCAGTATTTT | CASRSPQRDASRTQYF
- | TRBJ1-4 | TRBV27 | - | TGTGCCAGCAGCTCTTTAGCCCGCTCAACTAATGAAAAACTGTTTTTT | CASSSLARSTNEKLFF
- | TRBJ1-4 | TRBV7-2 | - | TGTGCCAGCAGGGTGCAGACCTTTTCAACTAATGAAAAACTGTTTTTT | CASRVQTFSTNEKLFF
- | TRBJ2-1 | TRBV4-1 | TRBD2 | TGCGCCAGCAGCCTCGTAGCGGGAGGTTTCTCCTACAATGAGCAGTTCTTC | CASSLVAGGFSYNEQFF
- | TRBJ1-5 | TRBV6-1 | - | TGTGCCAGCACCCTGGGCAGGTATAGCAATCAGCCCCAGCATTTT | CASTLGRYSNQPQHF
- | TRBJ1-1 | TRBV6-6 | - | TGTGCCAGCAGTTACTCGAGTCAGGTTGAAGCTTTCTTT | CASSYSSQVEAFF
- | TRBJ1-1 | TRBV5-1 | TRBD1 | TGCGCCAGCAGCCGCACTCAGGGGGCTAACACTGAAGCTTTCTTT | CASSRTQGANTEAFF
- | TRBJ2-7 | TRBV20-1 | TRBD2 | TGCAGTGCTAGGGCCGCTAGCGGGGGAGCCTACGAGCAGTACTTC | CSARAASGGAYEQYF
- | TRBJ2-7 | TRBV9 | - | TGTGCCAGCAGCGTAGATAGCTCGGGTGAGCAGTACTTC | CASSVDSSGEQYF
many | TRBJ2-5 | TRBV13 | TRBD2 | TGTGCCAGCAGCCTTACCGAGACTAGCGGGGAGACCCAGTACTTC | CASSLTETSGETQYF
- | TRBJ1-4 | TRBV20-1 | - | TGCAGTACTCCCCGACCACCTAATGAAAAACTGTTTTTT | CSTPRPPNEKLFF
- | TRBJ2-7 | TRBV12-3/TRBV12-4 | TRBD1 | TGTGCCAGCAGCCCTCGACAGGGTCCCGAGCAGTACTTC | CASSPRQGPEQYF
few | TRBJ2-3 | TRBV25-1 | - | TGTGCCAGCAGTGAAGCCGGAGACACAGATACGCAGTATTTT | CASSEAGDTDTQYF
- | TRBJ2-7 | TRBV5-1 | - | TGCGCCAGCAGCTTGGAGTCAGGGACCTACGAGCAGTACTTC | CASSLESGTYEQYF
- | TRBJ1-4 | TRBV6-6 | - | TGTGCCAGCAGTTCCCCAGACAGGCCTATGACGAAAAAACTGTTTTTT | CASSSPDRPMTKKLFF
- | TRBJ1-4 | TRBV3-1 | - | TGTGCCAGCAGCCAAGGGAGGTTGAATGAAAAACTGTTTTTT | CASSQGRLNEKLFF
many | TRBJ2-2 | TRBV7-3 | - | TGTGCCAGCAGCTCCGGGACCACCGGGGAGCTGTTTTTT | CASSSGTTGELFF
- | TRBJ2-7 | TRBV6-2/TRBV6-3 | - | TGTGCCAGCAGTTACAAACCGTCCTACGAGCAGTACTTC | CASSYKPSYEQYF
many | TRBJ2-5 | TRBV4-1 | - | TGCGCCAGCAGCCAAGATTATACCGGGACAGAGACCCAGTACTTC | CASSQDYTGTETQYF
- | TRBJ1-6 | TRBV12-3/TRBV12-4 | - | TGTGCCAGCAGTTCGTCAAACCGGGCAACACATTCACCCCTCCACTTT | CASSSSNRATHSPLHF
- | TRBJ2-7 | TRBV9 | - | TGTGCCAGCAGCGTAGACGGGCCTAACTCCTACGAGCAGTACTTC | CASSVDGPNSYEQYF
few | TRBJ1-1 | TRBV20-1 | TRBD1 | TGCAGTGCGAGCGGACAGGGGGCGATGAACACTGAAGCTTTCTTT | CSASGQGAMNTEAFF
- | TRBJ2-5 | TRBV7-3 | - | TGTGCCAGCAGTCGTCGTGTAGGGGGTCAAGAGACCCAGTACTTC | CASSRRVGGQETQYF
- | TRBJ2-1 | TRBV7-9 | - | TGTTCCAGCAGCTCCCCCTACGATGAGCAGTTCTTC | CSSSSPYDEQFF
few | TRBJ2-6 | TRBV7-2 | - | TGTGCCAGCAGCTTAGGACTCCTGCAGCGCTCTGGGGCCAACGTCCTGACTTTC | CASSLGLLQRSGANVLTF
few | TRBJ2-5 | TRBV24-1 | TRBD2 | TGTGCCACCAGTGATTTAGGACTAGCGGGAAAAGAGACCCAGTACTTC | CATSDLGLAGKETQYF
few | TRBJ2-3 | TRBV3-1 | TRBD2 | TGTGCCTGCAGCCGCGGGACTAGCGGGAGCACAGATACGCAGTATTTT | CACSRGTSGSTDTQYF
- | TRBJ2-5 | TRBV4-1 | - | TGCGCCAGCAGCCAACCAAAGTTCTCCTTAGGCGGGGACCAAGAGACCCAGTACTTC | CASSQPKFSLGGDQETQYF
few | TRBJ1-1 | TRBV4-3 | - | TGCGCCAGCAGCCAAGAAAGGGGATTAGCTCAGGTAGCTTTCTTT | CASSQERGLAQVAFF
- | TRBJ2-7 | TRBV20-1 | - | TGCAGTGCTCGGCGGGACCACTACGAGCAGTACTTC | CSARRDHYEQYF
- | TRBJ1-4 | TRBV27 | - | TGTGCCAGCAGTGAGAGTCCCAATGAAAAACTGTTTTTT | CASSESPNEKLFF
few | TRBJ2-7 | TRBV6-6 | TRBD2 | TGTGCCAGCATCCTTAGCGGGAGGTCCTACGAGCAGTACTTC | CASILSGRSYEQYF
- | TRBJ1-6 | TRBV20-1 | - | TGCAGTGCTACCGGGACGGATAATTCACCCCTCCACTTT | CSATGTDNSPLHF
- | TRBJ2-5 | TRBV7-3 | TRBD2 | TGTGCCAGCCACCTCCAGCGGGGATTAGAGACCCAGTACTTC | CASHLQRGLETQYF
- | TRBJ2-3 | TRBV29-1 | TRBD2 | TGCAGCTGCGCCGGGACTAGCGGTTCAGATACGCAGTATTTT | CSCAGTSGSDTQYF
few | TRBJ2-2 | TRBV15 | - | TGTGCCACCAGCAGAGAGAGCATGGGTGCCGGGGAGCTGTTTTTT | CATSRESMGAGELFF
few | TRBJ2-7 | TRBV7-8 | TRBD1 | TGTGCCAGCAGGAAGCGGACAGGAGCCTTCGAGCAGTACTTC | CASRKRTGAFEQYF
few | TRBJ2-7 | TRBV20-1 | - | TGCAGTGCTAGAGATGGGCAAACCGAGCAGTACTTC | CSARDGQTEQYF
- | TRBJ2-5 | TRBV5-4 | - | TGTGCCAGCAGCTTGGAAACAGTCAGGGAGACCCAGTACTTC | CASSLETVRETQYF
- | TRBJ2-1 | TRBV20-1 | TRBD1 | TGCAGTGCTAGAGATCCTCGGACAGGGGTCTACAATGAGCGGTTCTTC | CSARDPRTGVYNERFF
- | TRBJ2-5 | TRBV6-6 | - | TGTGCCAGCACCACCTTACAAGAGACCCAGTACTTC | CASTTLQETQYF
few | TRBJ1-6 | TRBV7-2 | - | TGTGCCAGCAGCCTCAGTGAGGGGCTCTCTAATTCACCCCTCCACTTT | CASSLSEGLSNSPLHF
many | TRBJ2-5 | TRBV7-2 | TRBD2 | TGTGCCAGCAGCTTAGGGCTAGCGGGAACAGAGACCCAGTACTTC | CASSLGLAGTETQYF
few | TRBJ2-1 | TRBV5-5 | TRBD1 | TGTGCCAGCAGCTTGCGGGACAGCCGTTTCTATGAGCAGTTCTTC | CASSLRDSRFYEQFF
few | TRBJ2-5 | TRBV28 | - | TGTGCCAGCAGTTCCCAGGGGCCCACTCAAGAGACCCAGTACTTC | CASSSQGPTQETQYF
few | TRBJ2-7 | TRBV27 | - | TGTGCCAGCAGTTTCACCCCTACTCGGGAGCAGTACTTC | CASSFTPTREQYF
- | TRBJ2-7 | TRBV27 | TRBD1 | TGTGCCAGCAGTCAAACTCGGACAGGGGGCAACGAGCAGTACTTC | CASSQTRTGGNEQYF
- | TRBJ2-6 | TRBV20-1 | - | TGCAGTAGCAGTCCCTCTGGGGCCAACGTCCTGACTTTC | CSSSPSGANVLTF
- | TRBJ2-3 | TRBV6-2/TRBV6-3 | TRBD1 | TGTGCCAGCAGTTTGAAGGGCCCGGGACAGGGGTCAGATACGCAGTATTTT | CASSLKGPGQGSDTQYF
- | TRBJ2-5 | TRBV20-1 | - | TGCAGTGCTAGAGGGTGGGCGGAGACCCAGTACTTC | CSARGWAETQYF
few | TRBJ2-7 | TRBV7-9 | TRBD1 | TGTGCCAGCAGCCCACGAGGGACAGCGTCCTACGAGCAGTACTTC | CASSPRGTASYEQYF
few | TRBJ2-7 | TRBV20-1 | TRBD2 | TGCAGTGCCCCGTGGCGGGGGGGCCCCTACGAGCAGTACTTC | CSAPWRGGPYEQYF
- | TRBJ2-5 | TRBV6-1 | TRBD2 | TGTGCCAGCAGTGAGGTAGCGGGCCACCAAGAGACCCAGTACTTC | CASSEVAGHQETQYF